These T cell receptor beta chains were read from a single sample in a study of T cell responses to AZD1222 COVID-19 vaccine. Only in-frame clones appear in the TCRdb table, and some are missing; sequencing was by immunoSEQ multiplex PCR. The profile shows approximately 110,000 clones, around nine tenths of them singletons. The source material was peripheral blood, sampled on day 0 of AZD1222 vaccination. The source of these receptors is an adult in good health. CDR3s include the opening cysteine and the closing phenylalanine or tryptophan. Fields, in order: V gene, J gene, D gene, clone size, CDR3 protein, CDR3 DNA. A D gene is named only where the DNA matches it firmly. Not all rows give a size; the values are once, few, many and, for expanded clones, a class.

v_call: TRBV12-3/TRBV12-4; j_call: TRBJ2-5; d_call: TRBD1; clone_size: -; cdr3_aa: CASSSGQGETQYF; cdr3_nt: TGTGCCAGCAGCTCGGGACAGGGGGAGACCCAGTACTTC
v_call: TRBV5-1; j_call: TRBJ2-7; d_call: -; clone_size: -; cdr3_aa: CASSQTRDGNEQYF; cdr3_nt: TGCGCCAGCAGCCAAACCCGGGACGGCAACGAGCAGTACTTC
v_call: TRBV12-3/TRBV12-4; j_call: TRBJ2-1; d_call: -; clone_size: -; cdr3_aa: CASSTGPTLDRFF; cdr3_nt: TGTGCCAGCAGTACAGGGCCCACGTTGGATCGGTTCTTC
v_call: TRBV6-5; j_call: TRBJ2-7; d_call: -; clone_size: -; cdr3_aa: CASSPGIGFRYEQYF; cdr3_nt: TGTGCCAGCAGCCCCGGGATAGGGTTTCGCTACGAGCAGTACTTC
v_call: TRBV11-2; j_call: TRBJ2-2; d_call: TRBD1; clone_size: -; cdr3_aa: CASSLGQGLPFGELFF; cdr3_nt: TGTGCCAGCAGCCTAGGACAGGGGCTCCCTTTCGGGGAGCTGTTTTTT
v_call: TRBV19; j_call: TRBJ1-1; d_call: -; clone_size: -; cdr3_aa: CASSIVGRAEAFF; cdr3_nt: TGTGCCAGTAGTATAGTGGGTCGGGCTGAAGCTTTCTTT
v_call: TRBV30; j_call: TRBJ2-2; d_call: -; clone_size: -; cdr3_aa: CAWSGGLTGELFF; cdr3_nt: TGTGCCTGGAGCGGGGGTCTCACCGGGGAGCTGTTTTTT
v_call: TRBV4-1; j_call: TRBJ2-7; d_call: -; clone_size: -; cdr3_aa: CASSQTPRGGNSYEQYF; cdr3_nt: TGCGCCAGCAGCCAAACCCCCAGGGGGGGGAACTCCTACGAGCAGTACTTC
v_call: TRBV2; j_call: TRBJ1-2; d_call: -; clone_size: -; cdr3_aa: CASSDSRVRGGYTF; cdr3_nt: TGTGCCAGCAGTGATTCGAGGGTCCGTGGGGGCTACACCTTC
v_call: TRBV29-1; j_call: TRBJ1-6; d_call: TRBD1; clone_size: -; cdr3_aa: CSVRTGENSPLHF; cdr3_nt: TGCAGCGTTAGGACAGGGGAAAATTCACCCCTCCACTTT
v_call: TRBV19; j_call: TRBJ2-7; d_call: -; clone_size: -; cdr3_aa: CASSLRRRGSYEQYF; cdr3_nt: TGTGCCAGTAGTCTTCGTCGTAGGGGCTCCTACGAGCAGTACTTC
v_call: TRBV15; j_call: TRBJ1-5; d_call: TRBD1; clone_size: -; cdr3_aa: CATSRGHRDRDQPQHF; cdr3_nt: TGTGCCACCAGCAGAGGGCACCGGGACAGGGATCAGCCCCAGCATTTT
v_call: TRBV7-9; j_call: TRBJ2-1; d_call: TRBD2; clone_size: -; cdr3_aa: CASSWTSGYNEQFF; cdr3_nt: TGTGCCAGCAGCTGGACTAGCGGCTACAATGAGCAGTTCTTC
v_call: TRBV11-2; j_call: TRBJ2-7; d_call: -; clone_size: -; cdr3_aa: CASSLGAAGSYEQYF; cdr3_nt: TGTGCCAGCAGCTTAGGGGCGGCAGGCTCCTACGAGCAGTACTTC
v_call: TRBV6-5; j_call: TRBJ1-1; d_call: -; clone_size: -; cdr3_aa: CASIPSGTKRAEAFF; cdr3_nt: TGTGCCAGCATTCCCTCCGGGACGAAGAGGGCAGAAGCTTTCTTT
v_call: TRBV7-2; j_call: TRBJ1-3; d_call: -; clone_size: -; cdr3_aa: CASSPQRTGTGNTIYF; cdr3_nt: TGTGCCAGCAGCCCTCAACGTACAGGGACTGGAAACACCATATATTTT
v_call: TRBV27; j_call: TRBJ1-5; d_call: -; clone_size: -; cdr3_aa: CASRTTGAGRGPQHF; cdr3_nt: TGTGCCAGCAGGACAACCGGGGCAGGGAGAGGCCCCCAGCATTTT
v_call: TRBV20-1; j_call: TRBJ2-5; d_call: -; clone_size: -; cdr3_aa: CSARPRETQYF; cdr3_nt: TGCAGTGCTAGACCTCGAGAGACCCAGTACTTC
v_call: TRBV6-5; j_call: TRBJ2-1; d_call: TRBD2; clone_size: -; cdr3_aa: CASSPTSGVYNEQFF; cdr3_nt: TGTGCCAGCAGTCCGACTAGCGGGGTTTACAATGAGCAGTTCTTC
v_call: TRBV29-1; j_call: TRBJ2-7; d_call: -; clone_size: -; cdr3_aa: CSVVAGAKYEQYF; cdr3_nt: TGCAGCGTTGTGGCAGGGGCCAAGTACGAGCAGTACTTC
v_call: TRBV25-1; j_call: TRBJ1-1; d_call: -; clone_size: once; cdr3_aa: CASSEAGGPGTEAFF; cdr3_nt: TGTGCCAGCAGTGAGGCGGGGGGACCGGGCACTGAAGCTTTCTTT
v_call: TRBV6-5; j_call: TRBJ1-1; d_call: -; clone_size: -; cdr3_aa: CASSSLGGDTEAFF; cdr3_nt: TGTGCCAGCAGCTCTCTTGGGGGGGACACTGAAGCTTTCTTT
v_call: TRBV12-3/TRBV12-4; j_call: TRBJ1-2; d_call: -; clone_size: -; cdr3_aa: CATDNQPGYGYTF; cdr3_nt: TGTGCCACCGACAACCAGCCCGGATATGGCTACACCTTC
v_call: TRBV12-3/TRBV12-4; j_call: TRBJ2-7; d_call: -; clone_size: -; cdr3_aa: CASGGDRSYEQYF; cdr3_nt: TGTGCCAGCGGGGGGGACAGATCCTACGAGCAGTACTTC
v_call: TRBV11-3; j_call: TRBJ2-1; d_call: -; clone_size: -; cdr3_aa: CASKGSEYNEQFF; cdr3_nt: TGTGCCAGCAAAGGGTCGGAGTACAATGAGCAGTTCTTC
v_call: TRBV7-5; j_call: TRBJ1-2; d_call: -; clone_size: -; cdr3_aa: CARSSYRDRANYGYTF; cdr3_nt: TGTGCCAGAAGTTCTTACCGGGACAGGGCTAACTATGGCTACACCTTC
v_call: TRBV19; j_call: TRBJ1-1; d_call: TRBD1; clone_size: -; cdr3_aa: CASSSPDRAFVAEAFF; cdr3_nt: TGTGCCAGTAGTTCACCGGACAGGGCTTTCGTTGCGGAGGCTTTCTTT
v_call: TRBV3-1/TRBV3-2; j_call: TRBJ1-4; d_call: -; clone_size: -; cdr3_aa: CASSPNPGEKLFF; cdr3_nt: TGTGCCAGCAGCCCTAACCCGGGGGAAAAACTGTTTTTT
v_call: TRBV11-2; j_call: TRBJ1-1; d_call: TRBD1; clone_size: -; cdr3_aa: CASRGTATEAFF; cdr3_nt: TGTGCCAGCCGGGGGACAGCCACTGAAGCTTTCTTT
v_call: TRBV11-2; j_call: TRBJ1-1; d_call: -; clone_size: -; cdr3_aa: CASSFNPSGTEAFF; cdr3_nt: TGTGCCAGCAGCTTTAACCCCTCGGGGACTGAAGCTTTCTTT
v_call: TRBV5-4; j_call: TRBJ2-7; d_call: TRBD1; clone_size: -; cdr3_aa: CASSLGAGTGGGEQYF; cdr3_nt: TGTGCCAGCAGCTTGGGGGCCGGGACAGGGGGCGGGGAGCAGTACTTC
v_call: TRBV20-1; j_call: TRBJ2-7; d_call: -; clone_size: -; cdr3_aa: CSAKGGYF; cdr3_nt: TGCAGTGCTAAAGGGGGGTACTTC
v_call: TRBV3-1/TRBV3-2; j_call: TRBJ2-2; d_call: -; clone_size: -; cdr3_aa: CASSQEQAGELFF; cdr3_nt: TGTGCCAGCAGCCAAGAGCAGGCCGGGGAGCTGTTTTTT
v_call: TRBV5-4; j_call: TRBJ1-3; d_call: -; clone_size: -; cdr3_aa: CASSLGTTQISGNTIYF; cdr3_nt: TGTGCCAGCAGCTTGGGGACAACCCAAATCTCTGGAAACACCATATATTTT
v_call: TRBV4-1; j_call: TRBJ1-1; d_call: -; clone_size: -; cdr3_aa: CASSQAVVNTEAFF; cdr3_nt: TGCGCCAGCAGCCAAGCTGTGGTGAACACTGAAGCTTTCTTT
v_call: TRBV6-2/TRBV6-3; j_call: TRBJ1-5; d_call: -; clone_size: -; cdr3_aa: CASSSESYYQPQHF; cdr3_nt: TGTGCCAGCAGTTCTGAGTCATACTATCAGCCCCAGCATTTT
v_call: TRBV5-6; j_call: TRBJ2-2; d_call: TRBD1; clone_size: -; cdr3_aa: CASRETLDRGSPGELFF; cdr3_nt: TGTGCCAGCAGGGAAACCTTGGACAGGGGAAGCCCCGGGGAGCTGTTTTTT
v_call: TRBV5-4; j_call: TRBJ1-2; d_call: -; clone_size: few; cdr3_aa: CASSPSPGNYGYTF; cdr3_nt: TGTGCCAGCAGCCCCAGCCCGGGGAACTATGGCTACACCTTC
v_call: TRBV2; j_call: TRBJ1-4; d_call: -; clone_size: once; cdr3_aa: CASRARNEKLFF; cdr3_nt: TGTGCCAGCCGGGCAAGGAATGAAAAACTGTTTTTT
v_call: TRBV24-1; j_call: TRBJ2-7; d_call: TRBD1; clone_size: -; cdr3_aa: CATSDPDRAYEQYF; cdr3_nt: TGTGCCACCAGTGATCCGGACAGGGCGTACGAGCAGTACTTC
v_call: TRBV6-6; j_call: TRBJ1-5; d_call: TRBD1; clone_size: -; cdr3_aa: CASSTGDRHQPQHF; cdr3_nt: TGTGCCAGCAGCACGGGGGACAGACATCAGCCCCAGCATTTT
v_call: TRBV9; j_call: TRBJ1-2; d_call: TRBD1; clone_size: -; cdr3_aa: CASSVAERQGGGYTF; cdr3_nt: TGTGCCAGCAGCGTAGCTGAGAGACAGGGGGGCGGCTACACCTTC
v_call: TRBV4-1; j_call: TRBJ2-5; d_call: TRBD2; clone_size: -; cdr3_aa: CASSLSLAGAYLQETQYF; cdr3_nt: TGCGCCAGCAGCCTGAGCTTAGCGGGGGCCTACTTACAAGAGACCCAGTACTTC